This TCR beta chain comes out of a study of blood T cell repertoires in COVID-19. The overall study: Collection of acute and convalescent COVID-19 samples took place in the United States, Italy and Spain.

After removal of 6 bases from V and 2 bases from J, the junction contained 10 bases not matched to a gene. Per germline, CDR1 SNHLY and CDR2 FYNNEI. The CDR3 extends over 15 amino acids. As processed by the authors: Cell counts per sample came from amplifying reference gene primers. Assay used: immunoSEQ multiplex PCR; TCRdb lists only in-frame clones, some missing. V, J and clone size are those of that table, while D and trimming were read from the DNA. In the table there are 140,000 to 150,000 clones, about 89% of which are singletons. The source material was peripheral blood. The sequence came from a man aged 60-69 years with active or convalescent COVID-19. This chain uses TRBV2 with TRBJ2-7; 7 bases map to TRBD2. CDR3 amino acids: CASSLADGLTYEQYF. CDR3 coding DNA: TGTGCCAGCAGCCTAGCGGACGGACTAACCTACGAGCAGTACTTC.